This TCR beta chain is from a study of blood T cell repertoires in COVID-19. Study-level information: COVID-19 samples, acute and convalescent, were from the United States, Italy and Spain. The analysed material was cDNA or gDNA that came from T cells, B-cell-depleted T cells, or PBMCs.

In the authors' workflow: By means of reference gene primer amplification, nucleated cell counts were estimated. Libraries were prepared by immunoSEQ multiplex PCR; TCRdb keeps only in-frame clonotypes and omits some of them. Clonal size and the V and J genes are those of that table, whereas D and trimming came from the DNA. Of about 130,000 clones detected, 65% to 90% appear once; the ten largest clones hold 5% to 7.5%. The V end was cut by 1 base, the J end by 5 bases, with 17 bases between. CDR1 and CDR2 from the germline V gene are SGHVS and FQNEAQ. The CDR3 runs to 16 residues. The chain is built from TRBV7-8 and TRBJ1-2; D not resolved. The receptor was isolated from an elderly man with active or convalescent COVID-19. Input material: peripheral blood. This chain's CDR3 is CASSLGTDTINYGYTF. Written as DNA, the CDR3 is TGTGCCAGCAGCTTAGGTACAGACACGATTAATTATGGCTACACCTTC. The full variable domain, rest sourced from reference TRBV7-8 and TRBJ1-2, is GAGVSQSPRYKVAKRGQDVALRCDPISGHVSLFWYQQALGQGPEFLTYFQNEAQLDKSGLPSDRFFAERPEGSVSTLKIQRTQQEDSAVYLCASSLGTDTINYGYTFGSGTRLTVV.